This T cell receptor beta chain comes out of a study of blood T cell repertoires in COVID-19. The table came from immunoSEQ multiplex PCR; TCRdb's copy has only in-frame clones and leaves some out. Here the sample spans 250,000 to 350,000 clones, approximately 84% being singletons. Losses at the gene ends were 2 bases for V and 2 bases for J; bases not matched to a gene: 3. CDR1 MNHEY and CDR2 SMNVEV come from the germline V gene (reference sequence). The CDR3 has 15 amino acids. The chain is built from TRBV27 and TRBJ1-3; the match to TRBD1 covers 7 bases. The clonotype was recovered from a human donor with COVID-19, enrolled during active disease. The donor label of this sample is uncertain. The specimen was peripheral blood. This CDR3 reads CASSLRGGTGNTIYF. The CDR3 DNA follows: TGTGCCAGCAGTTTAAGAGGGGGCACTGGAAACACCATATATTTT.